This TCR beta chain was sequenced during a study of shared clonotypes between healthy human individuals. Study observations and caveats: In general, naive subsets displayed greater estimated richness than memory subsets did. Rarefaction showed that sequencing of sorted subsets was incomplete (despite large depth).

V lost 10 bases, J lost 3 bases, and 10 bases lay in between. This CDR3 has 13 amino acids. In germline, CDR1 is SNHLY, CDR2 FYNNEI. As defined, naive CD8 cells were CD45RO-negative and positively selected for CCR7, with terminally differentiated effector memory CD45RA+ cells excluded. The repertoire was sequenced with immunoSEQ multiplex PCR; TCRdb's copy has only in-frame clones and lacks some. The top ten clones hold 1% to 1.5% of a sample with about 1,900,000 clones, over 85% of them seen once. Turning to this clone: Its antigen is not known. Other nucleotide sequences from this sample produce the same CDR3.

The receptor was isolated from a man younger than 35 in good health. This rearrangement joins TRBV2 to TRBJ1-6; tentatively, D is TRBD1 (5 bases). The sequenced material came from naive CD8+ T cells sorted from blood. The CDR3 DNA is TGTGCCACCACAGGAGACTATAATTCACCCCTCCACTTT. Translating it yields CATTGDYNSPLHF.